Below are 30 T cell receptor beta chains sequenced from a single sample in a study of blood T cell repertoires in COVID-19. Libraries were prepared by immunoSEQ multiplex PCR; TCRdb keeps only in-frame clonotypes and omits some of them. Of approximately 220,000 clones in the sample, approximately 84% were seen once. Material: peripheral blood. These receptors were taken from a man between 50 and 59 years old with acute or convalescent COVID-19.

This rearrangement joins TRBV12-2 to TRBJ2-6; the table assigns TRBD1, which was not confirmed against the DNA. TRBV12-2 is a listed pseudogene. The CDR3 has 19 residues. The CDR3: CASRCDRDRVYSGANVLTF. In nucleotides, the CDR3 is TGTGCAAGTCGCTGCGACCGGGACAGGGTCTACTCTGGGGCCAACGTCCTGACTTTC.

The chain uses TRBV25-1 and TRBJ1-1; 8 bases match TRBD1. The J segment lost 0 bases and the V segment lost 6 bases, leaving 12 bases of the junction unmatched. Germline V lookup: CDR1 MGHDK, CDR2 SYGVNS. There are 17 residues in the CDR3. CDR3 sequence reads: CASSPLGQGRLNTEAFF. The DNA of the CDR3 is TGTGCCAGCAGCCCCCTAGGACAGGGTAGGTTGAACACTGAAGCTTTCTTT.

This clone was observed once. The genes are TRBV10-2 and TRBJ1-5, with 7 nucleotides matching TRBD1. The germline V gene encodes CDR1 WSHSY and CDR2 SAAADI. V lost 7 bases, J lost 2 bases, and 2 bases stayed unmatched. This CDR3 contains 13 residues. In nucleotides, the CDR3 is TGCGCCAGCACCACAGGGGGCAATCAGCCCCAGCATTTT. Translated, it gives CASTTGGNQPQHF.

The V call is TRBV18, the J call TRBJ1-1; D is undetermined. Germline CDR1 and CDR2: KGHSH and LQKENI. This CDR3 is 16 amino acids long. Trimming took 2 bases from V and 1 from J, leaving 14 bases between them. DNA for the CDR3: TGTGCCAGCTCACCAAGCGGGCAGTTGGGGAACACTGAAGCTTTCTTT. Translation gives CASSPSGQLGNTEAFF.

Of note for this clone: One junction end does not reproduce the germline sequence, and a read error may be involved. This rearrangement joins TRBV18 to TRBJ2-1; D may be TRBD1 (6 bases). The CDR3 sequence is 12 residues long. Germline V gene sequence: CDR1 KGHSH, CDR2 LQKENI. The CDR3 spells CASQRSGQRSLF. DNA of the CDR3: TGTGCCAGCCAGCGATCTGGACAGCGGAGTCTCTTC.

This CDR3 reads CASSPGSSGNTIYF. CDR3 DNA sequence: TGTGCCAGCAGCCCGGGGAGCTCTGGAAACACCATATATTTT. This chain connects TRBV6-5 to TRBJ1-3; D not certain. The CDR3 has 14 amino acids. Trimming left V 6 bases short and J 0 bases short, with 9 bases between. The germline V gene encodes CDR1 MNHEY and CDR2 SVGAGI.

This clone is a singleton in its sample. The chain couples TRBV7-2 to TRBJ2-7; D is uncertain. The V gene's germline CDR1 is SGHTA and CDR2 FQGNSA. The CDR3 totals 14 residues. Trimming left V 1 base short and J 2 bases short, with 9 bases between. CDR3: CASSLVVAAYEQYF. CDR3 nucleotide sequence: TGTGCCAGCAGCTTAGTGGTAGCTGCCTACGAGCAGTACTTC.

V gene TRBV7-2 combines with J gene TRBJ2-7; 10 positions match TRBD2. V dropped 6 bases and J dropped 2; count of bases not matched to a gene: 7. This CDR3 has 15 residues. From germline, CDR1 is SGHTA and CDR2 FQGNSA. The CDR3 is CASRGAGGATYEQYF. CDR3 in DNA: TGTGCCAGCAGAGGAGCGGGGGGGGCAACCTACGAGCAGTACTTC.

This clone occurred once. This chain links TRBV3-1 (or the pseudogene TRBV3-2) with TRBJ1-4; 8 positions agree with TRBD1. CDR3 length: 14 amino acids. The germline V gene encodes CDR1 LGHDT and CDR2 YNNKEL (reference sequence). The V and J ends lost 5 bases and 8 bases, in that order; junction bases with no gene match: 7. The CDR3 DNA is TGTGCCAGCAGCTACAGGGGGTTATACGAAAAACTGTTTTTT. This encodes CASSYRGLYEKLFF.

DNA for the CDR3: TGTGCCAGCAGCCCCGGGGGAGGAGTGAACACTGAAGCTTTCTTT. This encodes CASSPGGGVNTEAFF. This chain joins TRBV7-2 and TRBJ1-1; the D gene is possibly TRBD1 (5 bases). Germline-derived CDR1 and CDR2 are SGHTA and FQGNSA. Deletions cut 5 bases from V and 0 bases from J, with 13 bases between. This CDR3 has 15 residues.

The chain employs TRBV18 and TRBJ1-1; 8 bases match TRBD1. This CDR3 comprises 17 residues. The V gene end was trimmed by 3 bases and the J gene end by 5 bases; junction bases not matched to a gene: 14. The V gene's germline CDR1 is KGHSH and CDR2 LQKENI. CDR3 amino acids: CASSPNRQGRIGTEAFF. CDR3 DNA: TGTGCCAGCTCACCCAACCGACAGGGGAGAATAGGGACTGAAGCTTTCTTT.

V and J are TRBV12-3 or TRBV12-4 and TRBJ2-7; weak D call: TRBD1 (6 bases). The V end was cut by 6 bases, the J end by 3 bases, with 9 bases between. This CDR3 is built from 12 residues. CDR3 in DNA: TGTGCCAGCAGCCCGACAGGCTACGAGCAGTACTTC. Translating gives CASSPTGYEQYF.

This chain links TRBV5-5 with TRBJ2-3; 8 bases are a match to TRBD2. Germline V gives CDR1 SGHKS, CDR2 YYEKEE (reference sequence). The CDR3 totals 17 residues. With 4 bases clipped from V and 1 base from J, the junction kept 11 bases outside the gene matches. In nucleotides, the CDR3 is TGTGCCAGCAGCGTGGGCCCCACTAGCGGCCGCACAGATACGCAGTATTTT. Residues: CASSVGPTSGRTDTQYF.

The chain employs TRBV5-1 and TRBJ1-1; 7 bases align to TRBD1. The germline V gene has CDR1 SGHRS and CDR2 YFSETQ. CDR3 length: 13 residues. With V trimmed by 4 bases and J by 1 base, 1 base remained unmatched. The CDR3 loop reads CASSTGANTEAFF. CDR3 sequence (DNA): TGCGCCAGCAGCACAGGGGCGAACACTGAAGCTTTCTTT.

The chain is built from TRBV7-8 and TRBJ1-4; D remains unclear. The length of the CDR3 is 15 residues. Between the trimmed V and J ends, which lost 2 bases and 5 bases, there was a span of 12 bases. The V gene's germline CDR1 is SGHVS and CDR2 FQNEAQ. As DNA, the CDR3 is TGTGCCAGCAGCTTACGGGGAGGAGGGAATGAAAAACTGTTTTTT. As protein: CASSLRGGGNEKLFF.

The count of this clone is one. This chain connects TRBV19 to TRBJ1-5; D is undetermined. Germline-derived CDR1 and CDR2 are LNHDA and SQIVND (reference sequence). This CDR3 spans 15 amino acids. V lost 3 bases and J lost 9, with 18 bases in between. For the CDR3, the DNA is TGTGCCAGTAGTATTTGGTTTGACGGGTCTAGGCCCCAGCATTTT. Translation gives CASSIWFDGSRPQHF.

V usage is TRBV30 and J usage is TRBJ1-5; TRBD1 agrees at 7 bases. The CDR3 totals 15 residues. Germline-derived CDR1 and CDR2 are GTSNPN and SVGIG (reference sequence). The V and J ends lost 1 base and 2 bases, in that order; junction bases with no gene match: 5. CDR3 in DNA: TGTGCCTGGAGTGGACAGGGACTTGGCAATCAGCCCCAGCATTTT. As protein: CAWSGQGLGNQPQHF.

The V call is TRBV3-1 (or the pseudogene TRBV3-2), the J call TRBJ2-2; 7 bases align to TRBD2. Germline V gene data show CDR1 as LGHDT and CDR2 as YNNKEL (reference sequence). V dropped 2 bases and J dropped 7; count of bases not matched to a gene: 13. The length of the CDR3 is 17 residues. CDR3 sequence: CASSQQPSGTTVGELFF. The DNA for the CDR3 is TGTGCCAGCAGCCAACAACCCTCCGGGACTACCGTCGGGGAGCTGTTTTTT.

The chain employs TRBV18 and TRBJ2-5, with D possibly matching TRBD1 (6 bases). Trimming cost V 6 bases and J 2 bases, with 10 bases left between them. The CDR3 runs 13 residues. The V gene's germline CDR1 is KGHSH and CDR2 LQKENI. The CDR3 nucleotides read TGTGCCAGCTCTAGACAGGAGCAAGAGACCCAGTACTTC. Protein sequence: CASSRQEQETQYF.

This chain joins TRBV29-1 and TRBJ2-7; D not resolved. The CDR3 spans 12 residues. CDR1 is SQVTM, CDR2 ANQGSEA, per germline. Trimming cost V 2 bases and J 3 bases, with 8 bases left between them. CDR3 residues: CSVENGYYEQYF. The CDR3 DNA reads TGCAGCGTTGAAAACGGGTACTACGAGCAGTACTTC.

The chain has TRBV15 and TRBJ1-2; D is perhaps TRBD1 (6 bases). The germline V and J ends were trimmed by 2 bases and 4 bases, with 20 bases remaining between them. The CDR3 contains 17 residues. The V gene's germline CDR1 is LNHNV and CDR2 YYDKDF (reference sequence). Written as DNA, the CDR3 is TGTGCCACCAGCAGACCTCGAGGGGGTATTGGAAGCTATGGCTACACCTTC. Translating gives CATSRPRGGIGSYGYTF.

A few counts support this clone. The chain carries TRBV19 and TRBJ1-5; 7 nucleotides agree with TRBD1. Trimming took 8 bases from V and 3 from J; bases not matched to a gene: 10. The CDR3 contains 15 residues. CDR1 and CDR2 from the germline V gene are LNHDA and SQIVND (reference sequence). The CDR3 sequence: CASQITTGLNQPQHF. CDR3 bases: TGTGCCAGTCAAATTACGACAGGGCTCAATCAGCCCCAGCATTTT.

A remark on this clone: The junction and the germline gene differ at one end; a read error may be behind it. This rearrangement joins TRBV18 to TRBJ1-1, with a tentative D call TRBD1 (5 bases). Germline CDR1 and CDR2: KGHSH and LQKENI. CDR3 length: 13 residues. The CDR3: CASSPSEQVEGFF. CDR3 DNA sequence: TGTGCCAGCTCACCATCGGAACAGGTTGAAGGTTTCTTT.

This chain joins TRBV5-6 and TRBJ2-1; TRBD1 matches at 7 bases. Germline lookup yields CDR1 SGHDT and CDR2 YYEEEE. There are 14 residues in the CDR3. V trimming: 3 bases; J trimming: 6 bases; junction bases outside the gene matches: 6. CDR3 in DNA: TGTGCCAGCAGCTCCCGGGACAGCCCCAATGAGCAGTTCTTC. Its protein product is CASSSRDSPNEQFF.

The chain combines TRBV5-1 with TRBJ1-2; 11 bases agree with TRBD1. The CDR3 contains 15 residues. Germline CDR1 reads SGHRS; CDR2 reads YFSETQ. V trimming: 2 bases; J trimming: 4 bases; junction bases outside the gene matches: 4. The CDR3 nucleotides read TGCGCCAGCAGCTTTGGACAGGGGGCAAGCTATGGCTACACCTTC. Translation gives CASSFGQGASYGYTF.

CDR3 amino acids: CASSQRTPDRVDGYTF. DNA for the CDR3: TGCGCCAGCAGCCAACGCACGCCGGACAGGGTGGATGGCTACACCTTC. The gene calls are TRBV4-1 and TRBJ1-2, with 8 bases matching TRBD1. CDR1 and CDR2 from the germline V gene are MGHRA and YSYEKL. Germline trimming cut 2 bases from V and 6 bases from J; bases unmatched to any gene: 11. This CDR3 comprises 16 residues.

This chain uses TRBV5-5 with TRBJ1-4; tentatively, D is TRBD1 (5 bases). Trimming shortened V by 4 bases and J by 2 bases, and 12 bases separated the two germline ends. Per the germline V gene, CDR1 is SGHKS and CDR2 is YYEKEE (reference sequence). The CDR3 spans 15 residues. The CDR3: CASSNHGHTNEKLFF. DNA of the CDR3: TGTGCCAGCAGCAATCACGGACACACTAATGAAAAACTGTTTTTT.

The chain has TRBV29-1 and TRBJ1-6, with D unclear. V lost 6 bases to trimming and J lost 6 bases, with 12 bases between them. Looked up from germline, CDR1 is SQVTM and CDR2 is ANQGSEA. This CDR3 has 13 amino acids. CDR3 coding DNA: TGCAGCGTGATGACTGGACTTAATTCACCCCTCCACTTT. Translating gives CSVMTGLNSPLHF.

V and J are TRBV21-1 and TRBJ1-3; the D segment call TRBD1 is taken from the table without a DNA check. TRBV21-1 is listed as a pseudogene. The CDR3 contains 15 residues. For the CDR3, the DNA is TGTGCCAGCCCCTCAGGGACACGCTCTGGAAACACCATATATTTT. Its protein is CASPSGTRSGNTIYF.

The rearrangement links TRBV12-3 or TRBV12-4 to TRBJ1-2, with a tentative D call TRBD1 (5 bases). Deletions cut 6 bases from V and 5 bases from J, with 13 bases between. This CDR3 is 13 amino acids long. CDR3 region: CASSPTGRYGYTF. As DNA, the CDR3 is TGTGCCAGCAGCCCTACAGGACGTTATGGCTACACCTTC.